Reported below is one T cell receptor (beta chain). The target of this receptor is not known. Qualities for individual bases were not recorded, and no much larger clone is one base off. The data belong to a study of OX40 agonist ivuxolimab in advanced cancers. At the level of the whole study: Ivuxolimab, which targeted the costimulatory receptor OX40 (CD134), was an agonistic, fully human IgG2 monoclonal antibody. Intravenous ivuxolimab was administered to patients every 2 weeks at six dose levels: 0.01, 0.1, 0.3, 1.5, 3 and 10 mg/kg. Of the approximately 54 patients in dose escalation, about 20 had hepatocellular carcinoma, about 15 had melanoma, 9 had renal cell carcinoma and 9 had head and neck cancer. In the dose-escalation cohort, approximately 82% of patients were male, and the mean age was approximately 55 years, with a range of 23 to 79. Patients were allowed to have had prior anti-PD-1, anti-PD-L1 or anti-CTLA-4 therapy, and roughly 40% of the dose-escalation patients had been treated with checkpoint inhibitors. Partial responses were achieved by three dose-escalation patients, of whom one had hepatocellular carcinoma and two had cutaneous melanoma. The point of sequencing TCRbeta in the periphery was to test whether ivuxolimab changed TCR sequence diversity and drove clonal T-cell expansion. The paper covers the monotherapy dose-escalation part of the phase I ivuxolimab trial, which included N ≈ 57 patients.

Patients with a history of autoimmune disease or receiving systemic immunosuppression were excluded from the trial. Peripheral blood for TCR sequencing was drawn from every dose cohort at baseline, at cycle 4 day 1 and at cycle 7 day 1. The samples were taken from a phase I, first-in-human, multicenter, open-label dose-escalation trial of ivuxolimab. Adults with locally advanced or metastatic head and neck squamous cell, hepatocellular, melanoma or renal cell carcinoma were enrolled in the trial. Before TCR sequencing, CD4+ and CD8+ T cells were separately sorted from peripheral blood. The investigation overall reported the following: At doses of 0.1 to 3.0 mg/kg, clonal expansion of both CD4+ and CD8+ T cells in blood was seen between baseline and week 6. Partial responders in the 0.1-3.0 mg/kg groups had among the lowest normalized peripheral clonal expansion, especially among CD8+ T cells. On average, CD8+ T cells showed more expanded clones than CD4+ T cells after ivuxolimab. Which antigens the clonally expanded peripheral T cells were specific for was not determined. Low levels of normalized T-cell clonal expansion were also seen in some patients who did not respond.

To sequence the TCRbeta CDR3 region, genomic DNA was isolated from the sorted cells. TCRbeta CDR3 regions were sequenced using the immunoSEQ Assay. TCRdb's version of the immuneACCESS table is confined to in-frame rearrangements and falls short of the full clone set. An unresolved V gene accounts for under half of the shortfall where checked; the remainder is of unknown origin. In this sample the table shows 12,000 to 15,000 clones, more than 80% of which occur a single time. 23% of the sample rests with the top ten. The junction carries 15 bases between V and J, which are trimmed by 5 bases and 6 bases respectively. From the cysteine through the phenylalanine, the CDR3 covers 14 amino acids. Only the CDR3 portion is preserved as DNA: 42 bases, with reading frame beginning at the first base. CDR1 SGHAT and CDR2 FQNNGV were looked up in the germline V gene.

The sample was CD4+ or CD8+ T cells sorted from blood, taken in a trial of the OX40 agonist ivuxolimab. This sequence originates from an adult with an advanced solid tumor such as melanoma, head and neck, liver or kidney cancer. The receptor chain draws on TRBV11-2 and TRBJ2-3; 5 matching bases give a weak D call of TRBD2. The nucleotides read TGTGCCAGCAGCGACGGGGTTCCGCGGGATACGCAGTATTTT. Its amino acids are CASSDGVPRDTQYF.